This is a list of T cell receptor beta chains from one sample in a study of blood T cells in healthy people across ages. TCRdb reprocessed the 5' RACE reads with MiXCR, giving one entry per CDR3 protein. The data hold about 640,000 distinct CDR3 sequences, with 45% to 65% observed a single time. The sequencing sample was made of blood. The receptors were sampled from a man aged 55 to 69 in good health. CDR3s include the opening cysteine and the closing phenylalanine or tryptophan. Fields, in order: CDR3 DNA, CDR3 protein, D gene, V gene, clone size, CDR3 length, J gene. A D gene is named only where the DNA matches it firmly. For some rows the clone size is stated as once, few or many, or as a class when expanded; others skip it.

cdr3_nt: TGCGCCAGCAGCCCCACTAGCGAGGCGATAGAGACCCAGTACTTC; cdr3_aa: CASSPTSEAIETQYF; d_call: TRBD2; v_call: TRBV5-1; clone_size: -; cdr3_length: 15; j_call: TRBJ2-5
cdr3_nt: TGCAGCGTTGAATGCTGGGGAGCAAACATTCAGTACTTC; cdr3_aa: CSVECWGANIQYF; d_call: -; v_call: TRBV29-1; clone_size: -; cdr3_length: 13; j_call: TRBJ2-4
cdr3_nt: TGTGCCAGCAGGACCCCAGATACGCAGTATTTT; cdr3_aa: CASRTPDTQYF; d_call: -; v_call: TRBV6-1; clone_size: -; cdr3_length: 11; j_call: TRBJ2-3
cdr3_nt: TGTGCCAGCAGTACGACCGGGACTAGGGCCACGACCCAGTACTTC; cdr3_aa: CASSTTGTRATTQYF; d_call: TRBD2; v_call: TRBV2; clone_size: few; cdr3_length: 15; j_call: TRBJ2-5
cdr3_nt: TGTGCCAGCAATGCGGGACTAGCGGGAGCAGATACGCAGTATTTT; cdr3_aa: CASNAGLAGADTQYF; d_call: TRBD2; v_call: TRBV6-1; clone_size: few; cdr3_length: 15; j_call: TRBJ2-3
cdr3_nt: TGTGCCAGTACGACAGGGAATGAAAAACTGTTTTTT; cdr3_aa: CASTTGNEKLFF; d_call: TRBD1; v_call: TRBV6-6; clone_size: few; cdr3_length: 12; j_call: TRBJ1-4
cdr3_nt: TGCGCCAGCAGCCGCAGGGACACCGGGGAGCTGTTTTTT; cdr3_aa: CASSRRDTGELFF; d_call: -; v_call: TRBV5-1; clone_size: -; cdr3_length: 13; j_call: TRBJ2-2
cdr3_nt: TGTGCCAGCAGACCTACCACAGGGAACTATGGCTACACCTTC; cdr3_aa: CASRPTTGNYGYTF; d_call: -; v_call: TRBV28; clone_size: -; cdr3_length: 14; j_call: TRBJ1-2
cdr3_nt: TGTGCCAGCAGTGAGGCAGGACGTGTTACTGAAGCTTTCTTT; cdr3_aa: CASSEAGRVTEAFF; d_call: -; v_call: TRBV2; clone_size: -; cdr3_length: 14; j_call: TRBJ1-1
cdr3_nt: TGCGCCAGCAGCTCCCTGACTAGCGGGGGGTACACAGATACGCAGTATTTT; cdr3_aa: CASSSLTSGGYTDTQYF; d_call: TRBD2; v_call: TRBV5-1; clone_size: many; cdr3_length: 17; j_call: TRBJ2-3
cdr3_nt: TGTGCCAGCATGCGGGGGGAGCAAGAGACCCAGTACTTC; cdr3_aa: CASMRGEQETQYF; d_call: TRBD2; v_call: TRBV2; clone_size: -; cdr3_length: 13; j_call: TRBJ2-5
cdr3_nt: TGCGCCAGCAGCTTCGGACAGCGAGGGTCTAAGGGGACTGAAGCTTTCTTT; cdr3_aa: CASSFGQRGSKGTEAFF; d_call: -; v_call: TRBV5-1; clone_size: -; cdr3_length: 17; j_call: TRBJ1-1
cdr3_nt: TGCAGTGCTAGCACGCCGGGAATCCAGTTCTTC; cdr3_aa: CSASTPGIQFF; d_call: -; v_call: TRBV20-1; clone_size: -; cdr3_length: 11; j_call: TRBJ2-1
cdr3_nt: TGCGCCAGCAGTGGCCCGGGGGGGGAGCTGTTTTTT; cdr3_aa: CASSGPGGELFF; d_call: -; v_call: TRBV10-1; clone_size: -; cdr3_length: 12; j_call: TRBJ2-2
cdr3_nt: TGTGCCAGCAGCAAGGGAGTCAGAGGGGATACGCAGTATTTT; cdr3_aa: CASSKGVRGDTQYF; d_call: -; v_call: TRBV27; clone_size: -; cdr3_length: 14; j_call: TRBJ2-3
cdr3_nt: TGTGCCAGCAAGGGGACAGGGAGTGACGAGCAGTACTTC; cdr3_aa: CASKGTGSDEQYF; d_call: TRBD1; v_call: TRBV6-5; clone_size: -; cdr3_length: 13; j_call: TRBJ2-7
cdr3_nt: TGTGCCAGCACATCGGCTGCAGATACGCAGTATTTT; cdr3_aa: CASTSAADTQYF; d_call: -; v_call: TRBV6-5; clone_size: -; cdr3_length: 12; j_call: TRBJ2-3
cdr3_nt: TGCAGTGCTGAATGGGACAGTTCCTACGAGCAGTACTTC; cdr3_aa: CSAEWDSSYEQYF; d_call: TRBD1; v_call: TRBV20-1; clone_size: few; cdr3_length: 13; j_call: TRBJ2-7
cdr3_nt: TGTGCCAGCTCACCGGACAGAAATGAAAAACTGTTTTTT; cdr3_aa: CASSPDRNEKLFF; d_call: -; v_call: TRBV18; clone_size: -; cdr3_length: 13; j_call: TRBJ1-4
cdr3_nt: TGCGCCAGCAGTAAGTCGTCCGGACAGGCCTATGGCTACACCTTC; cdr3_aa: CASSKSSGQAYGYTF; d_call: TRBD1; v_call: TRBV10-2; clone_size: -; cdr3_length: 15; j_call: TRBJ1-2
cdr3_nt: TGTGCCAGCAGCTCCAGGGATTCCAGCTACACCTTC; cdr3_aa: CASSSRDSSYTF; d_call: -; v_call: TRBV7-2; clone_size: -; cdr3_length: 12; j_call: TRBJ1-2
cdr3_nt: TGCAGTGCTAGACAGAACCAAGAGACCCAGTACTTC; cdr3_aa: CSARQNQETQYF; d_call: -; v_call: TRBV20-1; clone_size: -; cdr3_length: 12; j_call: TRBJ2-5
cdr3_nt: TGTGCCAGCAGTGGACGGGACAGGGGGTCCCAAGAGACCCAGTACTTC; cdr3_aa: CASSGRDRGSQETQYF; d_call: TRBD1; v_call: TRBV6-4; clone_size: -; cdr3_length: 16; j_call: TRBJ2-5
cdr3_nt: TGCGCCAGCAGCTCCGGGGGGCCTCTAGGCGAGCAGTACTTC; cdr3_aa: CASSSGGPLGEQYF; d_call: -; v_call: TRBV5-1; clone_size: -; cdr3_length: 14; j_call: TRBJ2-7
cdr3_nt: TGCAGTGCAAGGGGGGGGTCGGCCCAGGATGGCTACACCTTC; cdr3_aa: CSARGGSAQDGYTF; d_call: -; v_call: TRBV20-1; clone_size: -; cdr3_length: 14; j_call: TRBJ1-2
cdr3_nt: TGCGCCAGCAGCGGAGGACATGGTCGGGATGAAAAGCTGTTTTTT; cdr3_aa: CASSGGHGRDEKLFF; d_call: -; v_call: TRBV5-1; clone_size: -; cdr3_length: 15; j_call: TRBJ1-4
cdr3_nt: TGCAGTGCTCCAACGGGGGGAACTCAAGAGACCCAGTACTTC; cdr3_aa: CSAPTGGTQETQYF; d_call: TRBD2; v_call: TRBV20-1; clone_size: few; cdr3_length: 14; j_call: TRBJ2-5
cdr3_nt: TGCGCCAACAGCCAAAGGCGGGGGGGCCCCTTGGATGAGCAGTTCTTC; cdr3_aa: CANSQRRGGPLDEQFF; d_call: TRBD2; v_call: TRBV4-1; clone_size: -; cdr3_length: 16; j_call: TRBJ2-1
cdr3_nt: TGTGCCAGCAGCTTAGAGTTCCGGAACGAGCAGTACTTC; cdr3_aa: CASSLEFRNEQYF; d_call: -; v_call: TRBV7-2; clone_size: -; cdr3_length: 13; j_call: TRBJ2-7
cdr3_nt: TGTGCCAGCAGCTTAGCGGGGGGGATCTCCTACGAGCAGTACTTC; cdr3_aa: CASSLAGGISYEQYF; d_call: TRBD2; v_call: TRBV11-2; clone_size: -; cdr3_length: 15; j_call: TRBJ2-7
cdr3_nt: TGCGCCAGCAGCCCCGGACTTCGCCACGTCCTGACTTTC; cdr3_aa: CASSPGLRHVLTF; d_call: -; v_call: TRBV5-1; clone_size: few; cdr3_length: 13; j_call: TRBJ2-6
cdr3_nt: TGTGCCAGCAGTTACTCGATTTCACAGAGGAATTCACCCCTCCACTTT; cdr3_aa: CASSYSISQRNSPLHF; d_call: -; v_call: TRBV6-5; clone_size: few; cdr3_length: 16; j_call: TRBJ1-6
cdr3_nt: TGCAGTGCTAGAGTGCGACTCGAGCCCTACAATGAGCAGTTCTTC; cdr3_aa: CSARVRLEPYNEQFF; d_call: -; v_call: TRBV20-1; clone_size: -; cdr3_length: 15; j_call: TRBJ2-1
cdr3_nt: TGTGCCAGCAGTATTCAGGGTCGGCAGACCTCAGATACGCAGTATTTT; cdr3_aa: CASSIQGRQTSDTQYF; d_call: -; v_call: TRBV5-4; clone_size: -; cdr3_length: 16; j_call: TRBJ2-3
cdr3_nt: TGTGCCAGCAGTGGGGCTCTGGTGGGGGGTCCCAATGAGCAGTTCTTC; cdr3_aa: CASSGALVGGPNEQFF; d_call: -; v_call: TRBV2; clone_size: -; cdr3_length: 16; j_call: TRBJ2-1
cdr3_nt: TGTGCCAGCAGATCGACAGACGATTCACCCCTCCACTTT; cdr3_aa: CASRSTDDSPLHF; d_call: -; v_call: TRBV12-3/TRBV12-4; clone_size: -; cdr3_length: 13; j_call: TRBJ1-6
cdr3_nt: TGCAGCGTTGAATTGGAGGTGTTTAATGAAAAACTGTTTTTT; cdr3_aa: CSVELEVFNEKLFF; d_call: -; v_call: TRBV29-1; clone_size: -; cdr3_length: 14; j_call: TRBJ1-4